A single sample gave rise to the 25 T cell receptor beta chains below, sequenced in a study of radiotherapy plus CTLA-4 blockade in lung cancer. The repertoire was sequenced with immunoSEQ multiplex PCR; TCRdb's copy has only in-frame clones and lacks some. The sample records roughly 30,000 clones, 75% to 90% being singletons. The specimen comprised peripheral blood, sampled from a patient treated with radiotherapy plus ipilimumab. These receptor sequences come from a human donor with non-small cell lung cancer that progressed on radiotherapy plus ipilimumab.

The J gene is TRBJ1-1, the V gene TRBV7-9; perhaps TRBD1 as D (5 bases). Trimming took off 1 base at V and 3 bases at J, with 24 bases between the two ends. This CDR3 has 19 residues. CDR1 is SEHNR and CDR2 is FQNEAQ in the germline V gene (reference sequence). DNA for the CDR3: TGTGCCAGCAGCTTAGTATTCCTAATCCAAAATAAACAGGACACTGAAGCTTTCTTT. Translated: CASSLVFLIQNKQDTEAFF.

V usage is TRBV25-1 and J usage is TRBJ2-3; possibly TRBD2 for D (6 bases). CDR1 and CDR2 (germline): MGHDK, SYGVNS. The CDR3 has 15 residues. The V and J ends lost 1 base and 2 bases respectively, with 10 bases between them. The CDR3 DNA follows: TGTGCCAGCAGTGAATGGGACTCTCTCACAGATACGCAGTATTTT. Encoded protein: CASSEWDSLTDTQYF.

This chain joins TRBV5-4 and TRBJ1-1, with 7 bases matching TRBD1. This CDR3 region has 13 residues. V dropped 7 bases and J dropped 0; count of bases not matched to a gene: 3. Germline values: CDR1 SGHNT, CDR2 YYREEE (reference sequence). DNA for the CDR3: TGTGCCAGCTTCGACAGGGTGAACACTGAAGCTTTCTTT. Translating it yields CASFDRVNTEAFF.

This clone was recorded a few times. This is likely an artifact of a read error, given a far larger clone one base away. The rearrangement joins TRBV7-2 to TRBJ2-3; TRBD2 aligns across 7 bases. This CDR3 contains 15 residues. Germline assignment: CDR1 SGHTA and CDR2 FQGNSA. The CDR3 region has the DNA TGTGCCAGCATCTTAGACGCGGGGGGCACAGATACGCAGTATTTT. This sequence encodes CASILDAGGTDTQYF.

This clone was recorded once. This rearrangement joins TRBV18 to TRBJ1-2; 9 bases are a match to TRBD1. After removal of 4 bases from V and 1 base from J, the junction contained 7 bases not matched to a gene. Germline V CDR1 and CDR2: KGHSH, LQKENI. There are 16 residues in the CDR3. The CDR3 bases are TGTGCCAGCTCACAAGGACAGGGGATACATAACTATGGCTACACCTTC. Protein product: CASSQGQGIHNYGYTF.

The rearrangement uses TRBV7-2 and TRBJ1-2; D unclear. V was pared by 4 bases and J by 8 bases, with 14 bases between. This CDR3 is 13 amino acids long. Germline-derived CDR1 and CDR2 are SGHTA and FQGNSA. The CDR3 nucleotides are TGTGCCAGCAGCTCGGCCTCGGCGGGGGGCTACACCTTC. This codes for CASSSASAGGYTF. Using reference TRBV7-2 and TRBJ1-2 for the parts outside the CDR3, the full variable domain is GAGVSQSPSNKVTEKGKDVELRCDPISGHTALYWYRQSLGQGLEFLIYFQGNSAPDKSGLPSDRFSAERTGGSVSTLTIQRTQQEDSAVYLCASSSASAGGYTFGSGTRLTVV.

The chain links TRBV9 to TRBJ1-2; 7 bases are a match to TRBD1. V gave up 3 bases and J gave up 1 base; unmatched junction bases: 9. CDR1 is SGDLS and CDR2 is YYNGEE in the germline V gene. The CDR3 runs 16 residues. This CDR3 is CASSAETGANNYGYTF. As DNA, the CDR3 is TGTGCCAGCAGCGCCGAAACAGGGGCCAATAACTATGGCTACACCTTC.

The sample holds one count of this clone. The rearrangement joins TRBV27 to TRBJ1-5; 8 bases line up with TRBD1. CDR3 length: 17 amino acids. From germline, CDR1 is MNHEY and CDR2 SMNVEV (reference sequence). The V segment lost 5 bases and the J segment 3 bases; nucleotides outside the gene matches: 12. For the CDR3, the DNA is TGTGCCAGCAGTCCCCAGGGGGGGACAGGCTACAATCAGCCCCAGCATTTT. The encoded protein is CASSPQGGTGYNQPQHF.

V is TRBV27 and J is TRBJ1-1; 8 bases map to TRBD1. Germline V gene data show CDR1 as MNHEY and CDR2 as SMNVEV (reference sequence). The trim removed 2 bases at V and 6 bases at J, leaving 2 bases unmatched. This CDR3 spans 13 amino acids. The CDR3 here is CASSLLQGAEAFF. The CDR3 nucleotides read TGTGCCAGCAGTTTACTACAGGGGGCTGAAGCTTTCTTT.

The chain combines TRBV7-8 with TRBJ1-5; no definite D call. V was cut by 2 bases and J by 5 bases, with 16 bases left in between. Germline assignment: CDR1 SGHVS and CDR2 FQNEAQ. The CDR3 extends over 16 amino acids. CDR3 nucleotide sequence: TGTGCCAGCAGCTTACAGTCTATAGCAATATATCAGCCCCAGCATTTT. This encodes CASSLQSIAIYQPQHF.

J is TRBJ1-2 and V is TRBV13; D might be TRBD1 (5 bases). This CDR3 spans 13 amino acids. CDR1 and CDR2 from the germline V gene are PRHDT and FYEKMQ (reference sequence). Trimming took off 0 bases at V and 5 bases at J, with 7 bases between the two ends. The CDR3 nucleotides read TGTGCCAGCAGCTTAGGACAGGAGTATGGCTACACCTTC. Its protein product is CASSLGQEYGYTF. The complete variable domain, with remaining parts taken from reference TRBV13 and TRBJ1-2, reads AAGVIQSPRHLIKEKRETATLKCYPIPRHDTVYWYQQGPGQDPQFLISFYEKMQSDKGSIPDRFSAQQFSDYHSELNMSSLELGDSALYFCASSLGQEYGYTFGSGTRLTVV.

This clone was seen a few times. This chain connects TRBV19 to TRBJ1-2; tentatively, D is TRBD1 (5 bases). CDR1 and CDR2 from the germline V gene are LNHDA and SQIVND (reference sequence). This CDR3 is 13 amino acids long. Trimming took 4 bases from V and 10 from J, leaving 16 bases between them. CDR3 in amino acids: CASSKGSRDSYTF. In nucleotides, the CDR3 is TGTGCCAGTAGTAAGGGATCGAGGGACTCCTACACCTTC.

The CDR3 region has the DNA TGCGCCAGCCGCGAAGGGGGGGGGAACACTGAAGCTTTCTTT. Its translation is CASREGGGNTEAFF. The chain links TRBV5-1 to TRBJ1-1; D might be TRBD1 (6 bases). V was shortened by 7 bases and J by 1 base, with 14 bases between the two germline ends. The V gene's germline CDR1 is SGHRS and CDR2 YFSETQ. This CDR3 is built from 14 residues.

CDR3 sequence: CASSPARGVSTDTQYF. For the CDR3, the DNA is TGTGCCAGCAGTCCCGCTCGGGGGGTTAGCACAGATACGCAGTATTTT. This chain links TRBV7-3 with TRBJ2-3; 7 bases line up with TRBD2. The V and J ends lost 6 bases and 0 bases, in that order; junction bases with no gene match: 9. CDR1 SGHTA and CDR2 FQGTGA come from the germline V gene. The length of the CDR3 is 16 residues.

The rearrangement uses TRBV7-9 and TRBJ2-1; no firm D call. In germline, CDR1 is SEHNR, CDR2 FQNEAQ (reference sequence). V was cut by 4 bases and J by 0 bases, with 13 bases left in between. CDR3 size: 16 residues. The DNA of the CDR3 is TGTGCCAGCAGCTCCACTGAATTAAGCTCCTACAATGAGCAGTTCTTC. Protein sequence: CASSSTELSSYNEQFF.

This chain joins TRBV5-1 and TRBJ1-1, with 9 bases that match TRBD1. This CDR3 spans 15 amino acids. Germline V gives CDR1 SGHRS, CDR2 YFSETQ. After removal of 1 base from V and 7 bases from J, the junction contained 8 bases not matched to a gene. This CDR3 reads CASSLSPRGQGEAFF. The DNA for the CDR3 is TGCGCCAGCAGCTTGTCCCCCAGGGGACAGGGTGAAGCTTTCTTT.

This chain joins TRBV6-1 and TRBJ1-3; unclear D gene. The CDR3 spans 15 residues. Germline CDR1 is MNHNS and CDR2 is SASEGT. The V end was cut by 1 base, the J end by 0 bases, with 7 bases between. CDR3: CASSEGPSSGNTIYF. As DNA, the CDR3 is TGTGCCAGCAGTGAAGGCCCGAGCTCTGGAAACACCATATATTTT.

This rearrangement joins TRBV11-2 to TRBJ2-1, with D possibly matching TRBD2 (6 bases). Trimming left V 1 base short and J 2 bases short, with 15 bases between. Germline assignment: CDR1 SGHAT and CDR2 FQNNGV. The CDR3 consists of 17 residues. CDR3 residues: CASSLGPLSGTYNEQFF. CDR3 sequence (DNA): TGTGCCAGCAGCTTAGGCCCCCTTAGCGGAACCTACAATGAGCAGTTCTTC.

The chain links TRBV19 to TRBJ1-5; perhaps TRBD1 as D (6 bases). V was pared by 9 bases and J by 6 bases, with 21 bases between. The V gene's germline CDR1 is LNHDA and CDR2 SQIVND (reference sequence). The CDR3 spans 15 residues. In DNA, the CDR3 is TGTGCCAGCAGCCTCTTAGGGGGGGGAAGTCAGCCCCAGCATTTT. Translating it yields CASSLLGGGSQPQHF.

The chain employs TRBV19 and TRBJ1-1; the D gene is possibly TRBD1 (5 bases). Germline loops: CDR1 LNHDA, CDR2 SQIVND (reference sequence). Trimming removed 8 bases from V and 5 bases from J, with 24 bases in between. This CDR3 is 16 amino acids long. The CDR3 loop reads CASRSAGTKGDTEAFF. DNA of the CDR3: TGTGCCAGTCGTAGCGCGGGGACGAAAGGAGATACTGAAGCTTTCTTT.

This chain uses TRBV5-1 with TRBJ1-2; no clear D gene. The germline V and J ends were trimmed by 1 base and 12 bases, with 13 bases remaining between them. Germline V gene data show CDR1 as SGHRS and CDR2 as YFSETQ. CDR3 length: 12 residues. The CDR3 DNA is TGCGCCAGCAGCTTGAGCGGTCCTGGGGACACCTTC. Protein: CASSLSGPGDTF.

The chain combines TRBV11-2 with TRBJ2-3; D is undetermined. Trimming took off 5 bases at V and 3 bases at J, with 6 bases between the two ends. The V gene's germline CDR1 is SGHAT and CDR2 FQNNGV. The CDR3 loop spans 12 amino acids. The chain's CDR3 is CASSTVTDTQYF. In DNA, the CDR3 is TGTGCCAGCAGCACAGTTACAGATACGCAGTATTTT.

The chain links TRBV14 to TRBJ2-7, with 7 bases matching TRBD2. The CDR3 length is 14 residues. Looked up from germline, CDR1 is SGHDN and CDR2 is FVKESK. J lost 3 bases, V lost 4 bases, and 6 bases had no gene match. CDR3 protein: CASSRSGGFYEQYF. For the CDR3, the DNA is TGTGCCAGCAGCCGATCCGGGGGGTTCTACGAGCAGTACTTC.

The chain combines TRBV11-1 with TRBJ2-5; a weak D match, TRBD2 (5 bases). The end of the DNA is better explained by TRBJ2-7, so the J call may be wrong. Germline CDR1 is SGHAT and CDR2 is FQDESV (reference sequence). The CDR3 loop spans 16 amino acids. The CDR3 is CASSLRTEGRSYEQYF. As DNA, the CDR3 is TGTGCCAGCAGCTTACGGACTGAAGGCCGCTCCTACGAGCAGTACTTC.

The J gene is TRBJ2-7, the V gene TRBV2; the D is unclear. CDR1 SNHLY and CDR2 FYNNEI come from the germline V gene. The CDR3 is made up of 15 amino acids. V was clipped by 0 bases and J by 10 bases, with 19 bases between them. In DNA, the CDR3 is TGTGCCAGCAGTGAAGCGCTCGGTCTTCCTACGAAACAGTACTTC. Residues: CASSEALGLPTKQYF.